This T cell receptor beta chain was observed in a study of cytomegalovirus exposure and HLA in healthy donors. Study-wide points: Researchers reported from a later analysis that most CMV-associated TCR beta chains appeared HLA-restricted. Rates of TCR association differed by HLA locus in a later analysis, with DRB1 highest and HLA-C lowest. Later on, a genetic analysis was performed. It linked a missense variant in DCLRE1C with V- and J-gene trimming of TCR beta.

In the case of this clone: Its antigen remains unknown.

It was with 60 Vbeta and 13 Jbeta primers that the PCR ran. Some clones are missing from TCRdb's copy, which holds only in-frame ones; the method was immunoSEQ multiplex PCR. The sample holds 40,000 to 55,000 clones, about 78% seen once. Trimming cost V 0 bases and J 8 bases; bases outside gene matches: 12. Germline-derived CDR1 and CDR2 are SGHRS and YFSETQ. This CDR3 region has 17 residues. Input material: PBMCs. The TCR sequence derives from a man under 40 in good health and CMV-seropositive. This chain connects TRBV5-1 to TRBJ1-4; TRBD1 agrees at 8 bases. CDR3: CASSLDGVGTGYEKLFF. The CDR3 DNA reads TGCGCCAGCAGCTTGGACGGTGTCGGGACAGGTTACGAAAAACTGTTTTTT.